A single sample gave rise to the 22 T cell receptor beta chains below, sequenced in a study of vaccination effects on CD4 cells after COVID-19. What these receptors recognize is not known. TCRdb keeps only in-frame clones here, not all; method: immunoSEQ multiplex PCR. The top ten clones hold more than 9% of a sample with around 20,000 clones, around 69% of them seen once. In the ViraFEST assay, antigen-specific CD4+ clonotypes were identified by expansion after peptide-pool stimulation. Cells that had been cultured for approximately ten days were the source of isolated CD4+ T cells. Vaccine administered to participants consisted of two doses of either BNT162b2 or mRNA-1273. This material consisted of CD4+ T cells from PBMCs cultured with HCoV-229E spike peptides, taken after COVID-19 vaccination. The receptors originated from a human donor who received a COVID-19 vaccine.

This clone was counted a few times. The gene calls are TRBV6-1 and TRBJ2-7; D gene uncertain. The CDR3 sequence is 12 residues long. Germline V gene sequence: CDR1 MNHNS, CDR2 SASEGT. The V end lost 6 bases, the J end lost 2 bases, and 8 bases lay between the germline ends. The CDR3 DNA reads TGTGCCAGCAGCCCCCAGGCCTACGAGCAGTACTTC. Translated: CASSPQAYEQYF.

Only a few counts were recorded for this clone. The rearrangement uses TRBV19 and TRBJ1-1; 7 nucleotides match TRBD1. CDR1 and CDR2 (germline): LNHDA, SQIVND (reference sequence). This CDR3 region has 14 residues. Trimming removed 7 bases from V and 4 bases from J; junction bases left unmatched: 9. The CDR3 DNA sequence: TGTGCCAGTATTCTGACAGGGTCTTTCACTGAAGCTTTCTTT. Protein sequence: CASILTGSFTEAFF. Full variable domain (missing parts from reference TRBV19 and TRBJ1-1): DGGITQSPKYLFRKEGQNVTLSCEQNLNHDAMYWYRQDPGQGLRLIYYSQIVNDFQKGDIAEGYSVSREKKESFPLTVTSAQKNPTAFYLCASILTGSFTEAFFGQGTRLTVV.

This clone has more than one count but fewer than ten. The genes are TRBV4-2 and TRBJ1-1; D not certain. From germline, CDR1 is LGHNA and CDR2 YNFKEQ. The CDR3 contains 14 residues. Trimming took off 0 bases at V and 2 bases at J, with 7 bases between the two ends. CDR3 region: CASSQDRANTEAFF. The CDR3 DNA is TGTGCCAGCAGCCAAGATCGCGCCAACACTGAAGCTTTCTTT.

This CDR3 is CASSYQGREQYF. Written as DNA, the CDR3 is TGTGCCAGCAGTTATCAGGGTCGCGAGCAGTACTTC. The chain joins TRBV6-2 or TRBV6-3 to TRBJ2-7; possible D gene TRBD1, 5 bases. The V end was cut by 3 bases, the J end by 6 bases, with 9 bases between. The CDR3 runs 12 residues. Per the germline V gene, CDR1 is MNHEY and CDR2 is SVGEGT.

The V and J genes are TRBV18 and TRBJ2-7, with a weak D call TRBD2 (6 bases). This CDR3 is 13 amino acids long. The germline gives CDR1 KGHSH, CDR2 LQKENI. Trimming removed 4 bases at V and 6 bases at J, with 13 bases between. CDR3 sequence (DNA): TGTGCCAGCTCACGGGGAGGATCAGGCGAGCAGTACTTC. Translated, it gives CASSRGGSGEQYF.

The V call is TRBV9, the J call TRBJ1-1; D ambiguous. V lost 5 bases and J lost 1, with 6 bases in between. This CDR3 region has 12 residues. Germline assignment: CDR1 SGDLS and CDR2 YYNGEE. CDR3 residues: CASRHKNTEAFF. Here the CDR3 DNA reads TGTGCCAGCAGGCACAAGAACACTGAAGCTTTCTTT.

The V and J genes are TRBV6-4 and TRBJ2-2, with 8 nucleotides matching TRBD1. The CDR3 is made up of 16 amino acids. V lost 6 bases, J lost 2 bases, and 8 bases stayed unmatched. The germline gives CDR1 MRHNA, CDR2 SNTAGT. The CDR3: CASSPTGAFNTGELFF. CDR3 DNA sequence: TGTGCCAGCAGCCCGACAGGGGCCTTCAACACCGGGGAGCTGTTTTTT.

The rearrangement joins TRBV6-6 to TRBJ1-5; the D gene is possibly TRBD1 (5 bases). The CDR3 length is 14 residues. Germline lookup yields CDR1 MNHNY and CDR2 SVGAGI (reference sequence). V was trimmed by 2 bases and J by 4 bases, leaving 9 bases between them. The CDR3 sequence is CASSYETENQPQHF. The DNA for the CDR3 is TGTGCCAGCAGTTACGAGACAGAGAATCAGCCCCAGCATTTT.

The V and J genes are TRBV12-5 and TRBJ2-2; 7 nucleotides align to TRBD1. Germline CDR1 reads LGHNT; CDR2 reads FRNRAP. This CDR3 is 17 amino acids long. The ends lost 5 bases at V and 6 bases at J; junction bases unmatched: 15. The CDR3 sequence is CASGPPGTVPGSGELFF. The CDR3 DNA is TGTGCTAGTGGTCCCCCTGGGACAGTTCCCGGATCCGGGGAGCTGTTTTTT.

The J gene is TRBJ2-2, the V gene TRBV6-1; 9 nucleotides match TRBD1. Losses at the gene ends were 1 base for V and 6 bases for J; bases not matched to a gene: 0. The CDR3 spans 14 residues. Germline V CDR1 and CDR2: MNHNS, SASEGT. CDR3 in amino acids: CASSEGTGAGELFF. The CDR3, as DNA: TGTGCCAGCAGTGAAGGGACAGGGGCCGGGGAGCTGTTTTTT.

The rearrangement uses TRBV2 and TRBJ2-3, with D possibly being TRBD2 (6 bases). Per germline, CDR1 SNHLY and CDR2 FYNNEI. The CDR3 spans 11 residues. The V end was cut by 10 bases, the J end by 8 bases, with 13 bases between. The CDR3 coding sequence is TGTGCCACCGCCGAGGAGGGTACGCAGTATTTT. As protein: CATAEEGTQYF.

In DNA form, the CDR3 reads TGTGCCAGCAGTTACTCACTGAGGGACAGGGTAGGGGCTTTCTTT. It is translated as CASSYSLRDRVGAFF. The rearrangement joins TRBV6-5 to TRBJ1-1; 9 positions agree with TRBD1. With V trimmed by 0 bases and J by 11 bases, 10 bases remained unmatched. The CDR3 extends over 15 amino acids. The germline V gene encodes CDR1 MNHEY and CDR2 SVGAGI.

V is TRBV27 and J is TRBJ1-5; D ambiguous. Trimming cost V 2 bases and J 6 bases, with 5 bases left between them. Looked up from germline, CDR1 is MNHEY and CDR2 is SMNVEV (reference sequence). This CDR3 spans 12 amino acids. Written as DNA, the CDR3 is TGTGCCAGCAGTTTAATGGGTCAGCCCCAGCATTTT. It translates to CASSLMGQPQHF.

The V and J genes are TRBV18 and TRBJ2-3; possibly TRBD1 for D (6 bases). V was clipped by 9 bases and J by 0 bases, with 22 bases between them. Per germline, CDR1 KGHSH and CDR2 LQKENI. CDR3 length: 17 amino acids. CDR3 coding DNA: TGTGCCAGTTCCCAAAGGCAGGGGCGCACTAGCACAGATACGCAGTATTTT. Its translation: CASSQRQGRTSTDTQYF.

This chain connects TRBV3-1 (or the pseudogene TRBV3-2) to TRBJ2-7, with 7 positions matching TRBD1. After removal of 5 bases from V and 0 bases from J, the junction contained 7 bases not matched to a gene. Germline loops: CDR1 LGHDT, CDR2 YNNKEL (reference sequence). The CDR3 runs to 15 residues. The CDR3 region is CASSNRGSPSYEQYF. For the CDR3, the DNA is TGTGCCAGCAGCAACAGGGGATCCCCCTCCTACGAGCAGTACTTC.

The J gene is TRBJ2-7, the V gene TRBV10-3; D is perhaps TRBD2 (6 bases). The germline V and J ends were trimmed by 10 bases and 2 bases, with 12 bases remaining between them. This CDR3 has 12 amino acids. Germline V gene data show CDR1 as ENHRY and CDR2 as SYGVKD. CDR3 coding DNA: TGTGCCACGGCGGGACTTCCCTACGAGCAGTACTTC. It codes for CATAGLPYEQYF.

CDR3 region: CATQPDSNTGELFF. In DNA form, the CDR3 reads TGTGCCACCCAGCCGGACTCGAACACCGGGGAGCTGTTTTTT. This chain links TRBV10-3 with TRBJ2-2; tentatively, D is TRBD2 (5 bases). Trimming left V 10 bases short and J 0 bases short, with 12 bases between. CDR1 is ENHRY, CDR2 SYGVKD, per germline. CDR3 length equals 14 residues.

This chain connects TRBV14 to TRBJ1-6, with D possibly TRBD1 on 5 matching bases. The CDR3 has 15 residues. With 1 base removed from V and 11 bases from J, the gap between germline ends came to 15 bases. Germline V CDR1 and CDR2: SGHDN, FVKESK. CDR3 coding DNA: TGTGCCAGCAGCCAAGTTTCAGGGATAGAAGCACCCCTCCACTTT. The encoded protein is CASSQVSGIEAPLHF. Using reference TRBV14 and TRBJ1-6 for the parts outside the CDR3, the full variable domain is EAGVTQFPSHSVIEKGQTVTLRCDPISGHDNLYWYRRVMGKEIKFLLHFVKESKQDESGMPNNRFLAERTGGTYSTLKVQPAELEDSGVYFCASSQVSGIEAPLHFGNGTRLTVT.

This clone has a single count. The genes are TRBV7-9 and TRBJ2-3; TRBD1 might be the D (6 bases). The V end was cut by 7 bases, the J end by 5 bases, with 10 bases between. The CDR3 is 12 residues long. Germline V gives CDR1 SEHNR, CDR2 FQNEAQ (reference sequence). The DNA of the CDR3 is TGTGCCAGCAAGGGGGATGGAGATACGCAGTATTTT. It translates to CASKGDGDTQYF.

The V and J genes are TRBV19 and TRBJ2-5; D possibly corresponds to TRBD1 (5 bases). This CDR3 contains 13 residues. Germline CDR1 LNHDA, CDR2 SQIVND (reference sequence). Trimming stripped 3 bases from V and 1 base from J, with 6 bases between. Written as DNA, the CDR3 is TGTGCCAGTAGTATTAGGGGCCAAGAGACCCAGTACTTC. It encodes CASSIRGQETQYF.

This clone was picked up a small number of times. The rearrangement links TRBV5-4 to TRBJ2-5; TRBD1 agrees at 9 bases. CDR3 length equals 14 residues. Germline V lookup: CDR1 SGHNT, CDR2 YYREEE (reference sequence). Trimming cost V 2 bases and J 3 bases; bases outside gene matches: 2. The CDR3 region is CASSLQGAKETQYF. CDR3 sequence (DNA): TGTGCCAGCAGCTTACAGGGGGCGAAAGAGACCCAGTACTTC.

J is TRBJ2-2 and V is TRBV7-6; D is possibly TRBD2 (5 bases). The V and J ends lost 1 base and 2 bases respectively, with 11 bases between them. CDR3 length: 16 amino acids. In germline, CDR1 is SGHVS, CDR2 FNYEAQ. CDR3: CASSLVASGNTGELFF. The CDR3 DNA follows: TGTGCCAGCAGCTTAGTGGCTTCGGGAAACACCGGGGAGCTGTTTTTT. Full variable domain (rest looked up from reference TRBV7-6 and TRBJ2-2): GAGVSQSPRYKVTKRGQDVALRCDPISGHVSLYWYRQALGQGPEFLTYFNYEAQQDKSGLPNDRFSAERPEGSISTLTIQRTEQRDSAMYRCASSLVASGNTGELFFGEGSRLTVL.